The rows below give T cell receptor beta chains drawn from one sample of a study of human T cells and chemical hapten exposure. Using its own MiXCR run on the RACE reads, TCRdb lists one record per CDR3 protein. The sample carries around 100,000 distinct CDR3 sequences, approximately 11% recorded once. Sample: whole blood, taken in connection with sensitization to the hapten diphenylcyclopropenone (DPC). The receptor source for this set is a woman aged 40 to 55 with alopecia areata. Some clones in this sample may be carry-over from other donors' samples. Both conserved end residues are part of each CDR3. The order of the fields is J gene, V gene, CDR3 protein.

J gene: TRBJ2-3
V gene: TRBV6-2/TRBV6-3
CDR3 protein: CASTQGSGTTDTQYF

J gene: TRBJ2-7
V gene: TRBV29-1
CDR3 protein: CSVVPTNDLTEQYF

J gene: TRBJ1-3
V gene: TRBV12-3/TRBV12-4
CDR3 protein: CASSFVGTSGNTIYF

J gene: TRBJ2-4
V gene: TRBV4-3
CDR3 protein: CASSQEAPSRASGRENIQYF

J gene: TRBJ2-3
V gene: TRBV29-1
CDR3 protein: CSVDHGRTTQYF

J gene: TRBJ2-1
V gene: TRBV6-1
CDR3 protein: CASSARARGKLYNEQFF

J gene: TRBJ2-1
V gene: TRBV15
CDR3 protein: CATSRDSASGGDEQFF

J gene: TRBJ2-3
V gene: TRBV28
CDR3 protein: CASSGYGEGLAGVTDTQYF

J gene: TRBJ2-5
V gene: TRBV20-1
CDR3 protein: CSAGGQVDQETQYF

J gene: TRBJ1-1
V gene: TRBV29-1
CDR3 protein: CSGVANTEAFF

J gene: TRBJ2-7
V gene: TRBV28
CDR3 protein: CASSSTGTGAYEQYF

J gene: TRBJ2-7
V gene: TRBV27
CDR3 protein: CATGTVGTSGVPYEQYF

J gene: TRBJ2-1
V gene: TRBV7-9
CDR3 protein: CASSLLAGNEQFF

J gene: TRBJ1-1
V gene: TRBV10-1
CDR3 protein: CASKGPDLPEAFF

J gene: TRBJ1-6
V gene: TRBV4-3
CDR3 protein: CASSQVTGNNSPLHF